The clone carrying this T cell receptor (beta chain) was observed a handful of times. What it binds is not known. Treatment meaning: approximately nine-day PBMC culture with coronavirus spike peptide pools or control peptides (ViraFEST assay). The assay that was used to sequence DNA from cultured CD4+ T cells was the Oncomine TCR Beta short-read assay. TCRdb passed the PCR reads through MiXCR, listing each CDR3 protein once. The sample has 20,000 to 25,000 distinct CDR3 sequences; about 51% are singletons. This CDR3 is built from 17 residues. The trim removed 0 bases at V and 1 base at J, leaving 7 bases unmatched. Looked up from germline, CDR1 is SGHTA and CDR2 is FQGNSA. The data are from a study of vaccination and CD4 T cells after COVID-19.

The clonotype comes from a human donor who had recovered from COVID-19. J is TRBJ2-3 and V is TRBV7-2, with TRBD1 matching over 7 bases. Sequencing was done on a sample of CD4+ T cells from blood, cultured in vitro. This CDR3 is CASSLARTGTGTDTQYF. The CDR3 DNA sequence: TGTGCCAGCAGCTTAGCGCGGACCGGGACAGGCACAGATACGCAGTATTTT.